This TCR beta chain was observed in a study of persistence of HIV-infected CD4 T cells (dated by TCRdb to about 2020). Notes on the research overall: CMV- and HIV-1 Gag-responding CD4+ T cells were isolated from ART-treated individuals so that antigen-driven clonal expansion of HIV-1-infected cells could be examined. Peripheral blood samples of up to roughly 180 mL were collected at multiple time points, except for a couple of participants, who underwent leukapheresis at a single time point. The clonality of all cells in each sorted population was measured by TCRbeta sequencing, and the clonality of infected cells was measured by proviral sequencing. In the cross-participant TCR cluster analysis, about 8 participants were included for CMV and 6 or 7 participants were included for Gag. The median time participants had been on suppressive ART was over seven years.

The immunoSEQ hsTCRB assay version 4 in survey mode was used to sequence TCRbeta repertoires from genomic DNA. Genomic DNA was diluted to 7.5 to 10 ng/uL, using up to roughly 1 ug per sample for TCRbeta sequencing. Processing in the source paper ran as follows. ImmunoSeq Analyzer 3.0 was used for analysis of TCRbeta data, and diversity was computed on productive nucleotide rearrangements. Using the Immunarch R package, the improved Chao index served to estimate lower-bound TCR diversity and the Gini coefficient served to estimate clonality. Nucleotide rearrangements that differed but encoded the same CDR3beta amino acid sequence were counted as separate clonotypes. TCRbeta sequences significantly enriched in antigen-responding cells relative to anti-CD3/anti-CD28-activated cells were identified by differential abundance analysis. Using predicted peptide-MHC specificity as the basis, GLIPH2 grouped TCRs into clusters, both for each participant individually and for the merged data sets that combined participants. TCRdb obtained this table from immuneACCESS and retained in-frame rearrangements with V and J assigned. These tables miss some clones; where compared with another copy, unresolved V genes account for less than half of the shortfall, and the remainder is unexplained. V and J calls plus clone size are reproduced from that table; the DNA served to infer D and trimming. The sample records tens of thousands of clones, 80% of which are singletons. The top ten clones comprise less than 2% of the sample.

What the work shows at the level of the full study, not this receptor alone: Significantly lower TCRbeta richness was observed in CMV- and Gag-responding cells than in anti-CD3/anti-CD28-responding cells, and higher oligoclonality was observed in CMV-responding cells than in CD3/CD28-stimulated and Gag-responding cells. Only a small number of individuals took part in the study, and the range of antigens tested was limited. Within the same sorted populations, TCR oligoclonality correlated with proviral oligoclonality. Antigen-responding cells were enriched for degenerate expanded CDR3beta sequences, which suggests convergent selection of CD4+ responses to CMV and Gag. Bulk TCR analyses could not be limited to the rare CMV-responding cells that actually contained HIV-1 proviruses.

This specimen's treatment or condition label, per the study, means: suppressive antiretroviral therapy. Lysates of CMV-infected fibroblasts at around 9.7 ug/mL were used to stimulate the cells. Memory CD4+ T cells that did not respond, being CD40L-negative, CD69-negative and CD45RO-high, were sorted as memory populations depleted of antigen-responding cells. Participants were HIV-1-infected adults who started suppressive ART during chronic infection. For at least 4 years, participants had undetectable plasma HIV-1 RNA, below 50 copies/mL. To be included, participants needed a CD4+ T cell count above 400 cells/uL and a positive CMV serology. Before stimulation, PBMCs were isolated using density centrifugation and then depleted of CD8+ T cells. Stimulation of CD8-depleted PBMCs was carried out for about 19 hours with anti-CD28/CD49d costimulation, CD40-blocking antibody and enfuvirtide, to prevent new infections. Sorting was done on either a Beckman Coulter MoFlo Legacy or an XDP sorter, and propidium iodide was used to exclude dead cells. Genomic DNA was extracted using the QIAamp DNA Mini Kit for samples with more than one million cells and using the Quick-DNA Microprep Kit for all other samples.

This clone showed up just once. Its antigen target is currently unknown. Base qualities were left out, and no much larger clone turns up one base away. The source was CD4+ T cells sorted from PBMCs after roughly 18-hour stimulation, collected from a patient who received antiretroviral therapy. What this sample's cell subset or site label stands for: CD40L-CD69- CD45RO-high memory CD4 T cells not responding to CMV lysate. The TCR was taken from an adult man with HIV who was CMV-seropositive.

This receptor has the CDR3 CASGPTVATNEKLFF. The nucleotide sequence reads TGTGCTTCAGGGCCGACCGTTGCAACTAATGAAAAACTGTTTTTT. The chain was built from TRBV7-8 and TRBJ1-4; perhaps TRBD1 is the D gene, with 5 bases matching. CDR1 SGHVS and CDR2 FQNEAQ were looked up in the germline V gene. Counted from cysteine to phenylalanine, this CDR3 has 15 amino acids. Only CDR3 DNA is held: 45 bases, read in frame from base 1.